This is a list of T cell receptor beta chains from one sample in a study of T cell repertoires in cytomegalovirus infection. TCRdb reprocessed the reads with MiXCR, giving one entry per CDR3 protein. This sample has approximately 500,000 distinct CDR3 sequences, with 16% found just once. Sequenced input: CD8+ T cells from PBMCs. The receptor set was obtained from a human donor in good health (CMV status not recorded). Some clones in this sample may be carry-over from other donors' samples. Each CDR3 is given with its conserved first and last residue. D genes are given only for firm matches. Rows give clone size only sometimes, using once, few, many, or a class for an expanded clone.

clone_size d_call j_call v_call cdr3_nt cdr3_aa
NA NA TRBJ1-1 TRBV5-1 TGCGCCAGCTCGGGACAACCAAACACTGAAGCTTTCTTT CASSGQPNTEAFF
NA TRBD1 TRBJ1-6 TRBV5-4 TGTGCCAGCAACGGGGACAGGGGCAATAATTCACCCCTCCACTTT CASNGDRGNNSPLHF
many NA TRBJ1-1 TRBV11-2 TGTGCCAGCAGCTCCTTGGACAAGAACACTGAAGCTTTCTTT CASSSLDKNTEAFF
few NA TRBJ2-1 TRBV3-1 TGTGCCAGCAGCCAACCCGGGTTCCATGAGCAGTTCTTC CASSQPGFHEQFF
NA TRBD1 TRBJ2-4 TRBV28 TGTGCCAGCAGTTCCCGACAGGGCCCAGCCAAAAACATTCAGTACTTC CASSSRQGPAKNIQYF
many NA TRBJ2-1 TRBV28 TGTGCCAGCAGTTTAGCCCCCTACAATGAGCAGTTCTTC CASSLAPYNEQFF
many NA TRBJ1-4 TRBV7-9 TGTGCCAGCAGCTTAGGGGTCTCCAGTGGGACTAATGAAAAACTGTTTTTT CASSLGVSSGTNEKLFF
many TRBD1 TRBJ1-1 TRBV24-1 TGTGCCACCAGTGATTTCAGACAGGGACGCCCTGAAGCTTTCTTT CATSDFRQGRPEAFF
NA TRBD2 TRBJ2-3 TRBV20-1 TGCAGTGCTAGGCGTCCCGGGACTAGCGACGATACGCAGTATTTT CSARRPGTSDDTQYF
NA NA TRBJ2-1 TRBV9 TGTGCCAGCAGCGTAAGTATGGGGCGCAATGAGCAGTTCTTC CASSVSMGRNEQFF
NA NA TRBJ2-2 TRBV7-6 TGTGCCGGAGCAGCGAACGGGGAGCTGTTTTTT CAGAANGELFF
NA NA TRBJ1-2 TRBV6-1 TGTGCCAGCAACGATTCACGAAACTATGGCTACACCTTC CASNDSRNYGYTF
few NA TRBJ1-5 TRBV6-1 TGTGCCAGCGTCGGCAGCTTTTATAGCAATCAGCCCCAGCATTTT CASVGSFYSNQPQHF
few NA TRBJ2-1 TRBV29-1 TGCAGCGCCCGTGGCGGAGTCTCCTACAATGAGCAGTTCTTC CSARGGVSYNEQFF
NA NA TRBJ2-3 TRBV19 TGTGCCAGTAGTATAGTCAGGACAGATACGCAGTATTTT CASSIVRTDTQYF
NA NA TRBJ2-7 TRBV2 TGTGCCACCTTAAACTGGGCCGGGAACGAGCAGTACTTC CATLNWAGNEQYF
many TRBD2 TRBJ2-1 TRBV7-6 TGTGCCAGCAGCTTGGCGGGAGGGCGACCGAGTTACAATGAGCAGTTCTTC CASSLAGGRPSYNEQFF
many NA TRBJ1-1 TRBV6-2/TRBV6-3 TGTGCCAGCGGACTTGGGGATGTCGCTTTCTTT CASGLGDVAFF
many TRBD2 TRBJ2-1 TRBV7-2 TGTGCCAGCAGCTCCTCTCCGGGACTAGACCCAGAGGACCGCCGCTTC CASSSSPGLDPEDRRF
many NA TRBJ1-2 TRBV28 TGTGCCAGCAGTCGAAAGCCAGCCAACTATGGCTACACCTTC CASSRKPANYGYTF
many NA TRBJ2-1 TRBV23-1 TGCGCCAGCAGTCACTCTAGCCCAAGCAAGAACAATGAGCAGTTCTTC CASSHSSPSKNNEQFF
NA NA TRBJ1-1 TRBV3-1 TGTGCCAGCAGCTCCGTATCCATGAACAATGAAGCTTTCTTT CASSSVSMNNEAFF
NA TRBD1 TRBJ1-2 TRBV18 TGTGCCAGCTCACCTGGAGGGGGCCGAATGGTAGGCTATGGCTACACCTTC CASSPGGGRMVGYGYTF
NA TRBD1 TRBJ2-3 TRBV2 TGTGCCATCGGGACAGAAAACACAGATACGCAGTATTTT CAIGTENTDTQYF
many TRBD1 TRBJ2-6 TRBV7-3 TGTGCCAGCAGCTTCTCGACAGGGGGCTCTGGGGCCAACGTCCTGACTTTC CASSFSTGGSGANVLTF
few NA TRBJ1-2 TRBV6-5 TGTGCCAGCAGTTACGGGGAAGTCTATGGCTACACCTTC CASSYGEVYGYTF
few TRBD1 TRBJ2-7 TRBV29-1 TGCAGCGTTGGACAGGGGGCTCCCTACGAGCAGTACTTC CSVGQGAPYEQYF
NA NA TRBJ1-2 TRBV14 TGTGCCAGCAGCCCACGCCAGAACCTCCACTATGGCTACACCTTC CASSPRQNLHYGYTF
many NA TRBJ1-3 TRBV7-9 TGTGCCAGCAGCTTCCCCGGCTCTGGAAACACCATATATTTT CASSFPGSGNTIYF
few TRBD2 TRBJ2-2 TRBV3-1 TGTGCCAGCAGCCCCCTCTCTCGGGGGGGTAACACCGGGGAGCTGTTTTTT CASSPLSRGGNTGELFF
many NA TRBJ1-6 TRBV19 TGTGCCAGTAGTCGCAGGGATGGAGGTGGTTCACCCCTCCACTTT CASSRRDGGGSPLHF
many NA TRBJ2-7 TRBV19 TGTGCCAGTAACGCGGACGGAAACTCCTACGAGCAGTACTTC CASNADGNSYEQYF
many TRBD1 TRBJ2-1 TRBV28 TGTGCCAGCAGTTTCTATATTACCGGACAGGGCTACAATGAGCAGTTCTTC CASSFYITGQGYNEQFF
many NA TRBJ2-5 TRBV7-9 TGTGCCAGCAGCCCTCCATCCGGGTCTCGGGGGACCCAGTACTTC CASSPPSGSRGTQYF
NA TRBD2 TRBJ2-1 TRBV10-3 TGTGCCATCAGCTTAGCGGGGGGGCGTCATGAGCAGTTCTTC CAISLAGGRHEQFF
NA TRBD2 TRBJ2-3 TRBV2 TGTGCCAGCAGTAGTTCGAGATGGACTAGCGGGGGGGCCCTAGATACGCAGTATTTT CASSSSRWTSGGALDTQYF
few TRBD1 TRBJ2-3 TRBV29-1 TGCAGCGGACGGGACAGGGAGAGCACAGATACGCAGTATTTT CSGRDRESTDTQYF
NA TRBD2 TRBJ2-5 TRBV27 TGTGCCAGCAGTTATGGGGCCTTTGAGCGGGAGGGCCTTGAGACCCAGTACTTC CASSYGAFEREGLETQYF
many NA TRBJ1-5 TRBV12-3/TRBV12-4 TGTGCCAGCAGTTTCGGTGGGGTTCAGCCCCAGCATTTT CASSFGGVQPQHF
few NA TRBJ2-6 TRBV19 TGTGCCAGTAGTCATAAGACCGTCCTGACTTTC CASSHKTVLTF
many NA TRBJ1-6 TRBV6-5 TGTGCCAGCAGTTACTCGGCCGGGAGGATTTCACCCCTCCACTTT CASSYSAGRISPLHF
NA NA TRBJ2-1 TRBV29-1 TGCAGCGTTGAAGAAACCTACAATGAGCAGTTCTTC CSVEETYNEQFF
NA NA TRBJ1-2 TRBV30 TGTGCCTGGAAACCCTCCGAAGACTATGGCTACACCTTC CAWKPSEDYGYTF
many NA TRBJ2-1 TRBV10-3 TGTGCCATCAGTCCTTTCGGGGAGACGAATGAGCAGTTCTTC CAISPFGETNEQFF
many TRBD2 TRBJ2-7 TRBV10-3 TGTGCCATCAGTCACGACCCTCCGGTTGCTAGCGGGGGCAGCTCCTACGAGCAGTACTTC CAISHDPPVASGGSSYEQYF